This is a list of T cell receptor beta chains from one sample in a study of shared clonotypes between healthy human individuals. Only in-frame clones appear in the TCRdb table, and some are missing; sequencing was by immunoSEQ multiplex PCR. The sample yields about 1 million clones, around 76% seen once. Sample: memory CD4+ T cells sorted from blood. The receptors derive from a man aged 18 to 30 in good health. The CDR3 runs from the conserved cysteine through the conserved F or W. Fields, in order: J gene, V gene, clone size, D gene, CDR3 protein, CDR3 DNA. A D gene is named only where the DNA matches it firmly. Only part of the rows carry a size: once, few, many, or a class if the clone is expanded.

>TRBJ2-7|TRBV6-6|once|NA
CASSSTGAGEQYF
TGTGCCAGCAGTTCGACGGGGGCGGGCGAGCAGTACTTC
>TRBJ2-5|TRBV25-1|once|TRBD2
CASSESSAGVETQYF
TGTGCCAGCAGTGAATCATCGGCGGGAGTGGAGACCCAGTACTTC
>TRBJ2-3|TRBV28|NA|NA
CTTSGNTDTQYF
TGTACTACTAGTGGGAACACAGATACGCAGTATTTT
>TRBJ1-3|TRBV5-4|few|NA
CASSSKTQGYGNTIYF
TGTGCCAGCAGCTCAAAAACACAGGGTTACGGAAACACCATATATTTT
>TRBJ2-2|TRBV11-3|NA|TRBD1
CASSQTGTGVPGELFF
TGTGCCAGCAGCCAGACCGGGACAGGAGTCCCCGGGGAGCTGTTTTTT
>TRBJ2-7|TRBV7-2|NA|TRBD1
CASLPQGGRYEQYF
TGTGCCAGCCTCCCACAGGGGGGCCGCTACGAGCAGTACTTC
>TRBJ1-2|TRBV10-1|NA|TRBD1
CASSEDRGRGYTF
TGCGCCAGCAGTGAGGACAGGGGACGAGGCTACACCTTC
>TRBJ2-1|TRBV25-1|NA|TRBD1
CASSAPGGGTNEQFF
TGTGCCAGCAGTGCGCCAGGGGGCGGAACGAATGAGCAGTTCTTC
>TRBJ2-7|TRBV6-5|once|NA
CATTGTLTPEQYF
TGTGCCACTACCGGGACCCTTACCCCCGAGCAGTACTTC
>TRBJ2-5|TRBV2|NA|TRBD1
CASRNSGTGIQETQYF
TGTGCCAGCAGAAACTCCGGGACAGGGATTCAAGAGACCCAGTACTTC
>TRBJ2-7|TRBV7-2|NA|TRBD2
CASSLGSGTSAYEQYF
TGTGCCAGCAGCTTAGGCTCCGGGACTAGCGCCTACGAGCAGTACTTC
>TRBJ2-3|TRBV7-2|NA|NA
CASSLASANTDTQYF
TGTGCCAGCAGCTTGGCTAGCGCTAACACAGATACGCAGTATTTT
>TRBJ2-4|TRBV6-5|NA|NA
CASSSRHINIQYF
TGTGCCAGCAGTTCACGTCATATAAACATTCAGTACTTC
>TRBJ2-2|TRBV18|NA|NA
CASSPQRTANTGELFF
TGTGCCAGCTCACCTCAGAGGACAGCGAACACCGGGGAGCTGTTTTTT
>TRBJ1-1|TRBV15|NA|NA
CATRGGWFLNTEAFF
TGTGCCACCAGGGGGGGTTGGTTCTTGAACACTGAAGCTTTCTTT
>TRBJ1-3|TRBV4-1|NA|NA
CASSQGTFRSGNTIYF
TGCGCCAGCAGCCAAGGGACCTTTCGCTCTGGAAACACCATATATTTT
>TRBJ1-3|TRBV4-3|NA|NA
CASSQGGARSGNTIYF
TGCGCCAGCAGCCAAGGTGGGGCCCGCTCTGGAAACACCATATATTTT
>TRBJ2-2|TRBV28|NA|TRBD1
CASSPPWDSPNTGELFF
TGTGCCAGCAGTCCACCGTGGGACAGCCCGAACACCGGGGAGCTGTTTTTT
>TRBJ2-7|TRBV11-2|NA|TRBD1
CASTKGQGGYEQYF
TGTGCCAGCACCAAGGGACAGGGGGGTTACGAGCAGTACTTC
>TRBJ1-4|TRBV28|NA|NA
CASSPSGATNEKLFF
TGTGCCAGCAGTCCCTCGGGGGCGACTAATGAAAAACTGTTTTTT
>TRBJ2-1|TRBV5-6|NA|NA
CASSPDRGNEQFF
TGTGCCAGCAGCCCCGACCGGGGCAATGAGCAGTTCTTC
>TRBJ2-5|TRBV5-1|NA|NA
CASSLGPQETQYF
TGCGCCAGCAGCTTGGGACCCCAAGAGACCCAGTACTTC
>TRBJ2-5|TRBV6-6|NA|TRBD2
CASSSGTSGVQETQYF
TGTGCCAGCAGTTCAGGGACTAGCGGGGTCCAAGAGACCCAGTACTTC
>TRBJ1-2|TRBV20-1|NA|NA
CSVMANYGYTF
TGCAGTGTCATGGCTAACTATGGCTACACCTTC
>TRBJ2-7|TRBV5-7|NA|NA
CASTRGSGEQYF
TGTGCCAGCACCAGAGGTTCCGGCGAGCAGTACTTC
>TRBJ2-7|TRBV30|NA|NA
CAWSSGPYEQYF
TGTGCCTGGAGTTCCGGGCCCTACGAGCAGTACTTC
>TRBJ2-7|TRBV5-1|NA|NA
CASSLRSYSYEQYF
TGCGCCAGCAGCTTGAGGAGTTACTCCTACGAGCAGTACTTC
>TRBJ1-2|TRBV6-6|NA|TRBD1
CASSYSGTAGYTF
TGTGCCAGCAGTTACTCCGGGACAGCTGGCTACACCTTC
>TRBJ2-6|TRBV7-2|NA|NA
CASSLDYSGANVLTF
TGTGCCAGCAGCTTAGATTACTCTGGGGCCAACGTCCTGACTTTC
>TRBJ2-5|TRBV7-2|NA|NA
CASSDREIAQETQYF
TGTGCCAGCAGCGACCGGGAGATCGCCCAAGAGACCCAGTACTTC
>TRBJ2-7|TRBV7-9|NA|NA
CASTHTWQTNPYEQYF
TGTGCCAGCACTCACACTTGGCAGACAAACCCCTACGAGCAGTACTTC
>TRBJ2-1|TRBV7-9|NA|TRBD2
CASSSAGGVTYNEQFF
TGTGCCAGCAGCTCCGCGGGGGGTGTAACCTACAATGAGCAGTTCTTC
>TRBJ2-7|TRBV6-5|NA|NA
CASSYRYEQYF
TGTGCCAGCAGTTATAGGTACGAGCAGTACTTC
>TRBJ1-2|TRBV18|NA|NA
CASSPQGHYGYTF
TGTGCCAGCTCACCTCAGGGTCACTATGGCTACACCTTC
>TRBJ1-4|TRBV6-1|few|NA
CASSRGDYNEKLFF
TGTGCCAGCAGTAGAGGAGATTATAATGAAAAACTGTTTTTT
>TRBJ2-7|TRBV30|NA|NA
CAWSVSTRTYEQYF
TGTGCCTGGAGTGTCTCGACTAGAACCTACGAGCAGTACTTC
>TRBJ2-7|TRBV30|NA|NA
CAWSVSSGNYEQYF
TGTGCCTGGAGTGTCTCAAGCGGCAACTACGAGCAGTACTTC
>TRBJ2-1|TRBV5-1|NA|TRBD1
CASSFPGQGSEQFF
TGCGCCAGCAGCTTCCCGGGACAGGGTAGTGAGCAGTTCTTC
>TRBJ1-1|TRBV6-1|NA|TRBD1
CASRVSGGGTEAFF
TGTGCCAGCAGGGTATCAGGGGGTGGCACTGAAGCTTTCTTT
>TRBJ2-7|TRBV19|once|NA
CASSFGTATYEQYF
TGTGCCAGTAGTTTCGGGACCGCGACCTACGAGCAGTACTTC
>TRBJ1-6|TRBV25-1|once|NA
CASSDPEEHNSPLHF
TGTGCCAGCAGTGACCCAGAAGAACATAATTCACCCCTCCACTTT
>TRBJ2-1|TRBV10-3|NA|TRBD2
CAISGLVPYNEQFF
TGTGCCATCAGCGGACTAGTTCCGTACAATGAGCAGTTCTTC
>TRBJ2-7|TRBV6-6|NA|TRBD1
CATRPVSYRGHYEQYF
TGTGCCACTCGACCGGTTTCTTACAGGGGTCACTACGAGCAGTACTTC
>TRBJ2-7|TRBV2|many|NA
CASSGSSKNEQYF
TGTGCCAGCAGTGGTAGTAGTAAGAACGAGCAGTACTTC
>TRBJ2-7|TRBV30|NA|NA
CAWSPGLYEQYF
TGTGCCTGGAGTCCCGGTCTCTACGAGCAGTACTTC
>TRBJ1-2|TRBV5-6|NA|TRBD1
CASSLQGGSGYTF
TGTGCCAGCAGCTTGCAGGGGGGTAGCGGCTACACCTTC
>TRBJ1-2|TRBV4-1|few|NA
CASSQFTSRRARSNYGYTF
TGCGCCAGCAGCCAATTCACTAGCCGTCGGGCCCGATCTAACTATGGCTACACCTTC
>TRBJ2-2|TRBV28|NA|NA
CASSLAGGRGGELFF
TGTGCCAGCAGTTTGGCAGGAGGTAGGGGCGGGGAGCTGTTTTTT
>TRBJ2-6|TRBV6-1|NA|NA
CASSVLWGQGSGANVLTF
TGTGCCAGCAGTGTTCTTTGGGGACAAGGCTCTGGGGCCAACGTCCTGACTTTC
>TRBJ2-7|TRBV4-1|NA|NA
CASSQNPRGGYYEQYF
TGCGCCAGCAGCCAAAATCCACGGGGAGGCTACTACGAGCAGTACTTC
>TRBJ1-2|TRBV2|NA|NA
CASSVATQNYGYTF
TGTGCCAGCAGTGTAGCGACCCAAAACTATGGCTACACCTTC
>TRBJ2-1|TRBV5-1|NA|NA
CASSFDPGAPNEQFF
TGCGCCAGCAGCTTCGACCCCGGGGCCCCCAATGAGCAGTTCTTC